This T cell receptor beta chain was identified in a study of blood T cell repertoires in COVID-19 (dated by TCRdb to the early 2020s). General notes on the study: Samples covering the acute and convalescent phases of COVID-19 were provided by collaborators in the United States, Italy and Spain. The repertoires were released in a freely available public database intended as a resource for research on the immune response to SARS-CoV-2. Samples were obtained from the ongoing ImmuneRACE study (first 160 participants) and from 1,254 subjects provided by 6 global collaborators. A de-identified subject ID, COVID-19 status, age in years and sex were almost always included in the sample metadata. Where available, HLA class I and class II types were obtained from metadata supplied by the sample provider rather than from assay-based typing. Subjects who had been exposed to COVID-19, were actively infected with it, or had recovered from it provided the deeply sampled blood TCRbeta repertoires that made up the dataset. The prospective study material was composed of cDNA or gDNA derived from T cells, B-cell-depleted T cells, or PBMCs.

TCRbeta CDR3 regions were amplified from genomic DNA using the immunoSEQ Assay, a bias-controlled multiplex PCR. As for the original processing: The number of nucleated cells in each sample was estimated by amplification of reference gene primers within the assay. To quantify the absolute abundance of each unique TCRbeta CDR3 rearrangement, sequence reads were collapsed and filtered. For each sample, productive Simpson clonality was calculated as the square root of Simpson's diversity index over productive rearrangements. In its TCRdb copy, this immuneACCESS table keeps in-frame sequences only and misses some clones. Where compared with another copy, unresolved V genes explain less than half of these, and the others have no known cause. That table is the source of V, J and clone size, and D and trimming were worked out from the DNA. A total of 110,000 to 150,000 clones appear in this sample, 80% to 85% of them only once. The ten largest clones capture roughly 8% of the sample.

Study-wide conclusions, independent of this receptor: How much clinical and demographic metadata was included differed by source and by participant, and the metadata was provided uncurated.

CDR1 and CDR2 were assigned from the germline V gene as MNHEY and SVGEGT. The V end loses 4 bases and the J end loses 0 bases, and a stretch of 10 bases separates them. Including cysteine and phenylalanine, the CDR3 has 15 amino acids. Just the 45-base CDR3 DNA is kept, in frame starting at base 1. Whole blood was collected in K2EDTA tubes by collaborating institutions according to the institutions' own protocols. For TCRbeta analysis, collaborators shipped samples as frozen whole blood, isolated PBMCs, or DNA extracted from either of those sample types. Details on this clone: What antigen it recognizes has not been identified. It has no much larger one-base neighbor in the sample; base qualities were not kept.

Material for sequencing was peripheral blood. The chain is encoded by TRBV6-2 or TRBV6-3 joined to TRBJ1-3; no D gene can be assigned with confidence. This receptor was obtained from a human donor in a cohort sampled during active COVID-19. CDR3 loop: CASSWTGISGNTIYF. In nucleotide form, the sequence is TGTGCCAGCAGTTGGACGGGGATCTCTGGAAACACCATATATTTT.